This T cell receptor beta chain was profiled in a study of blood T cell repertoires in COVID-19. At the level of the study: Samples came from the United States, Italy and Spain, spanning acute and convalescent COVID-19. PBMCs, B-cell-depleted T cells, or T cells provided the cDNA or gDNA that made up the material.

Enrollment of patients from Seattle took place during active infection, with longitudinal follow-up. V was clipped by 2 bases and J by 7 bases, with 12 bases between them. This CDR3 region has 14 residues. Germline CDR1 ENHRY, CDR2 SYGVKD. TCRdb keeps only in-frame clones here, not all; method: immunoSEQ multiplex PCR. The data show 130,000 to 150,000 clones, about four fifths seen once. What was sequenced was peripheral blood. The V call is TRBV10-3, the J call TRBJ1-5; D is ambiguous. This receptor was taken from a woman aged 70-85 years with COVID-19, enrolled during active disease. CDR3 in DNA: TGTGCCATCAGTGAGGGTACTTCGGGGCAGCCCCAGCATTTT. Protein product: CAISEGTSGQPQHF.